The rows below give T cell receptor beta chains drawn from one sample of a study of OX40 agonist ivuxolimab in advanced cancers. TCRdb keeps only in-frame clones here, not all; method: immunoSEQ multiplex PCR. Among approximately 100,000 clones listed, about 90% were seen once. Sequenced here: CD4+ or CD8+ T cells sorted from blood, sampled in a trial of the OX40 agonist ivuxolimab. These receptors were taken from an adult with an advanced solid tumor such as melanoma, head and neck, liver or kidney cancer. Each CDR3 is given with its conserved first and last residue. The order of the fields is clone size, V gene, J gene, CDR3 protein. Some rows mark clone size as missing; the rest say once, few, many or name a class of expanded clone.

.,TRBV18,TRBJ1-4,CASSPNRGEEKLFF
once,TRBV10-1,TRBJ2-3,CATAKGRDTQYF
once,TRBV10-3,TRBJ2-2,CAISESGGQGNTGELFF
.,TRBV2,TRBJ2-7,CASSPPVPTSGYEQYF
.,TRBV4-1,TRBJ2-7,CASSGREGGPLEQYF
.,TRBV5-4,TRBJ2-2,CASSPWALQGPAGELFF
once,TRBV7-9,TRBJ1-1,CASNVTGVVTEAFF
.,TRBV9,TRBJ2-6,CASSATLTGTGANVLTF
.,TRBV7-3,TRBJ2-3,CASSTGVPTDTQYF
.,TRBV5-6,TRBJ2-7,CASSRGTSWDEQYF
.,TRBV2,TRBJ1-1,CASSERTGGNTEAFF
.,TRBV5-6,TRBJ2-6,CAGTLYSGANVLTF
once,TRBV5-1,TRBJ2-1,CASSGDTGRSEQFF
few,TRBV6-5,TRBJ1-1,CASSNNREAFF
.,TRBV6-4,TRBJ1-2,CASSDSGRDRVGYTF
.,TRBV2,TRBJ2-1,CASSVTGGGYNEQFF
.,TRBV6-5,TRBJ2-7,CASSRAWDVGEQYF
.,TRBV6-5,TRBJ1-5,CASTELRGRQPQHF